The entry below describes one T cell receptor beta chain. Antigen unknown. The sample originates from a study of CD8+CD57+ T cells in acquired aplastic anemia. Regarding the study as a whole: Fewer than 35 shared CD8+ CDR3s appeared highly expressed within patients' immunodominant clones. Significant differences in CD8+ Simpson's diversity were not observed between patients and controls.

Patients who underwent sequencing had shown CD8+CD57+ cell expansion by flow cytometry. Everyone among the patients had severe acquired aplastic anemia. Receipt of therapy had not occurred in any patient by the time of blood sampling. It was genomic DNA that served as the template for profiling TCR beta VDJ and CDR3. TCRdb used MiXCR to reprocess the reads, holding one entry per CDR3 protein. The data contain more than 150,000 distinct CDR3 sequences, approximately 52% of them singletons. Sequencing used sorted CD4+, CD8+, or CD8+CD57+ T cells (not recorded which) from PBMCs. This TCR was sampled from a human donor with aplastic anemia.

CDR3 residues: CASSERPDTGELFF. In DNA form, the CDR3 reads TGCGCCAGCAGTGAGAGGCCCGACACCGGGGAGCTGTTTTTT. The chain uses TRBV10-1 and TRBJ2-2; D is uncertain. Trimming removed 2 bases at V and 3 bases at J, with 7 bases between. This CDR3 comprises 14 residues. Germline V CDR1 and CDR2: WNHNN, SYGVQD (reference sequence).